This TCR beta chain was captured by sequencing in a study of blood T cell repertoires in COVID-19. The overall study: Samples came from the United States, Italy and Spain, spanning acute and convalescent COVID-19. From T cells, B-cell-depleted T cells, or PBMCs came the material, which was cDNA or gDNA.

The CDR3 has 13 amino acids. The V and J ends lost 2 bases and 9 bases, in that order; junction bases with no gene match: 6. Enrollees, about 18 to 95 years old, lived in 25 or so US areas. Participant-given clinical history determined each cohort assignment. Only in-frame clones appear in the TCRdb table, and some are missing; sequencing was by immunoSEQ multiplex PCR. The table records some 220,000 clones, about 88% of them present only once. The V gene is TRBV12-3 or TRBV12-4, the J gene TRBJ1-1, with TRBD1 matching over 7 bases. The clonotype was recovered from a woman younger than 45 who had recovered from COVID-19. The specimen was PBMCs or T cells enriched from blood (not recorded which). DNA of the CDR3: TGTGCCAGCAGTTTAACCGGGACAGAAAAAGCTTTCTTT. Translating gives CASSLTGTEKAFF.